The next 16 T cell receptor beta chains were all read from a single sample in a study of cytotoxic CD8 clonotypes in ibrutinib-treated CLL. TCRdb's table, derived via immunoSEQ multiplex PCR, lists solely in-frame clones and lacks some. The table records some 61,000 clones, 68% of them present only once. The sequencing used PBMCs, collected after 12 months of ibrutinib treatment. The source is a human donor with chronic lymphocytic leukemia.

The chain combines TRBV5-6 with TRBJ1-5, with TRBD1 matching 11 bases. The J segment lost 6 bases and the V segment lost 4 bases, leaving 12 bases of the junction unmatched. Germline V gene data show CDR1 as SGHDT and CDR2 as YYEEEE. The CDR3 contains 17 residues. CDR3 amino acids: CASSRTLDRGLFQPQHF. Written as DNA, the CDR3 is TGTGCCAGCAGCAGAACTTTGGACAGGGGGCTTTTTCAGCCCCAGCATTTT.

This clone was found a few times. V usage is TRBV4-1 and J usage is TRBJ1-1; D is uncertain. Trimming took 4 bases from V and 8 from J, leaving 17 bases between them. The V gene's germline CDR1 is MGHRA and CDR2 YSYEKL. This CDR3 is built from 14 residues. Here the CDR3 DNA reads TGCGCCAGCAGCCTAACCCCAACGTGGAGGGAAGCTTTCTTT. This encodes CASSLTPTWREAFF.

The CDR3 loop reads CASNLGGNTAYNEQFF. The CDR3 region has the DNA TGCGCCAGCAACTTGGGTGGAAATACTGCCTACAATGAGCAGTTCTTC. The chain joins TRBV10-2 to TRBJ2-1; D is undetermined. V shed 7 bases and J shed 2 bases, with 18 bases lying between them. There are 16 residues in the CDR3. CDR1 and CDR2 from the germline V gene are WSHSY and SAAADI.

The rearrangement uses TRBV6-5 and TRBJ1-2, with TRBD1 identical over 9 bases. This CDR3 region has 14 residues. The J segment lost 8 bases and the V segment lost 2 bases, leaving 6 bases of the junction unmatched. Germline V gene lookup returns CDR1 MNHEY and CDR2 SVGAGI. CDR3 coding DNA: TGTGCCAGCAGTTACGGGGGACAGGGTCTCGGCTACACCTTC. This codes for CASSYGGQGLGYTF.

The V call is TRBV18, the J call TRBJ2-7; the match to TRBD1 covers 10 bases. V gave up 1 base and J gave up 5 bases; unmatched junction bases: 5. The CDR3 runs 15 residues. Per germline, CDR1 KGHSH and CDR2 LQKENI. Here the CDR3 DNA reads TGTGCCAGCTCACCACAGCAGACAGGGGGCAACGAGCAGTACTTC. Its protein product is CASSPQQTGGNEQYF.

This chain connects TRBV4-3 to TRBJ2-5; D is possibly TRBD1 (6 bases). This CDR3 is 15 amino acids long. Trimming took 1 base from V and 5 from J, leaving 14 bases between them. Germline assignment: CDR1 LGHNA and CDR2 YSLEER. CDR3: CASSQGQGRLETQYF. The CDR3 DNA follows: TGCGCCAGCAGCCAAGGGCAGGGGCGGTTGGAGACCCAGTACTTC.

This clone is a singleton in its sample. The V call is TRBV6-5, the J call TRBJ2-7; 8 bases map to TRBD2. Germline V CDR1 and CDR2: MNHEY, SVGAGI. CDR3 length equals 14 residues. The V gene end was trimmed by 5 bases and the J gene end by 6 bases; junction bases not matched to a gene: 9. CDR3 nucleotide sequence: TGTGCCAGCAGTCGAGGCGGGGGGACTGGCGAGCAGTACTTC. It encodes CASSRGGGTGEQYF.

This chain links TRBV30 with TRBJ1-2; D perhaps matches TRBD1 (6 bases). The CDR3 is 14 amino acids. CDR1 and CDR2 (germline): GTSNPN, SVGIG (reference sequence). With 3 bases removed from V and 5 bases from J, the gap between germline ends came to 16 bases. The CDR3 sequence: CAWRTKGGVYGYTF. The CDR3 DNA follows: TGTGCCTGGAGGACTAAGGGGGGAGTTTATGGCTACACCTTC.

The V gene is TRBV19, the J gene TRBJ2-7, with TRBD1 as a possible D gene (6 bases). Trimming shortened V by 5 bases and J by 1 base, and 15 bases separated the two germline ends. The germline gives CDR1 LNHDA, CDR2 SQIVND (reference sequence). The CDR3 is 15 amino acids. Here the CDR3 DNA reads TGTGCCAGTAGTCCCCGGACAGCCCATTCCTACGAGCAGTACTTC. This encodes CASSPRTAHSYEQYF.

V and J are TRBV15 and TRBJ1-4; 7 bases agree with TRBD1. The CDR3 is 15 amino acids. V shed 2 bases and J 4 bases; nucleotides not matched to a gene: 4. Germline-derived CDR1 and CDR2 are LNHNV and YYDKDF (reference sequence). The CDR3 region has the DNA TGTGCCACCAGCAGACTCCGGGACAGTAATGAAAAACTGTTTTTT. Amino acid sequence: CATSRLRDSNEKLFF.

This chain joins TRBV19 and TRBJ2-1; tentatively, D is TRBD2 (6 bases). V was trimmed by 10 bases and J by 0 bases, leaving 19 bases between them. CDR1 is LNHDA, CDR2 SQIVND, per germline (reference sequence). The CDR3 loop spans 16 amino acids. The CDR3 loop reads CATSFKAGSSYNEQFF. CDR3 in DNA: TGTGCCACCTCCTTCAAGGCGGGGAGCTCCTACAATGAGCAGTTCTTC.

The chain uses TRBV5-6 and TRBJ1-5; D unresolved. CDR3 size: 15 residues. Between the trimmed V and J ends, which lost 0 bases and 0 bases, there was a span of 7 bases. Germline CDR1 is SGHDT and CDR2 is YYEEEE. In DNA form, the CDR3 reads TGTGCCAGCAGCTTGGTTGGGGATAGCAATCAGCCCCAGCATTTT. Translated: CASSLVGDSNQPQHF.

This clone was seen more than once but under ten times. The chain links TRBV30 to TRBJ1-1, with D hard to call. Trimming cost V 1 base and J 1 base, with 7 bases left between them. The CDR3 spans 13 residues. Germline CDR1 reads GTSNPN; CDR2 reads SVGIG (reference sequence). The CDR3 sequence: CAWSETRNTEAFF. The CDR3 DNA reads TGTGCCTGGAGTGAGACAAGGAACACTGAAGCTTTCTTT.

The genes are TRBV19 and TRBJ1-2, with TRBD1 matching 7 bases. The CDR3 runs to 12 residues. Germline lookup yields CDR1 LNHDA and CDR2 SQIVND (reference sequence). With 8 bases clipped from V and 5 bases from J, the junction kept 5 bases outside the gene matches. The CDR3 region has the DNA TGTGCCAGTCAGGGGACAGAATATGGCTACACCTTC. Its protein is CASQGTEYGYTF.

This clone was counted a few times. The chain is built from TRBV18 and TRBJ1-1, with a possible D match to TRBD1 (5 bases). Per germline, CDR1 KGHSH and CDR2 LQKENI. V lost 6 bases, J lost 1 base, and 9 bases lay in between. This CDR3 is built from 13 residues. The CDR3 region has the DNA TGTGCCAGCTCCCCGGGACGGAACACTGAAGCTTTCTTT. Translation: CASSPGRNTEAFF.

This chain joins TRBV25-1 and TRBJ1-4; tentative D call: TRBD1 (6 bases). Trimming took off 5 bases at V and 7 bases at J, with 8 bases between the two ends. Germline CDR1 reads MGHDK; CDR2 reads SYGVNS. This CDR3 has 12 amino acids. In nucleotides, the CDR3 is TGTGCCAGCAGTCCAGGGGCTGAAAAACTGTTTTTT. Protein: CASSPGAEKLFF.